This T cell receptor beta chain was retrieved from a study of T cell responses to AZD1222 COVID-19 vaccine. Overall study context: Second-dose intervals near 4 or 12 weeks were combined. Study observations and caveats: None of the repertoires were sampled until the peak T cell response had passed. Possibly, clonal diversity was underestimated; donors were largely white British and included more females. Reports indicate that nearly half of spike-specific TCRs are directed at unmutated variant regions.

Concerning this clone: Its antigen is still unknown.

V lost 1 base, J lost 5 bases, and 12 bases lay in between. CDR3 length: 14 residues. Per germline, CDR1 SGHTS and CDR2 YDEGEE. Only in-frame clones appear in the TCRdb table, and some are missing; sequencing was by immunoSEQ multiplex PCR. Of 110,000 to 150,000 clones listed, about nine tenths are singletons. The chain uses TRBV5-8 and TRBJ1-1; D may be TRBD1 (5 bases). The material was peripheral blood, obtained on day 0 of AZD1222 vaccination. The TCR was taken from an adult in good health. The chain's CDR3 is CASSLIAEGTEAFF. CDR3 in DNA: TGTGCCAGCAGCTTGATCGCCGAGGGGACTGAAGCTTTCTTT.